What follows describes a single T cell receptor (beta chain). No antigen is known for it. CDR3 length equals 11 residues. With V trimmed by 3 bases and J by 13 bases, 6 bases remained unmatched. The germline CDR1 and CDR2 sequences are MRHNA and SNTAGT. The data stem from a study of cytomegalovirus exposure and HLA in healthy donors. Across the whole study: Unique TCRs from HLA-typed donors, some 85 million of them, were held in an early data release. Whole-study results and caveats: A few of the chains that were CMV-associated were confirmed in vitro to be specific for CMV antigens.

PCR involved 60 Vbeta and 13 Jbeta primers. The repertoire was sequenced with immunoSEQ multiplex PCR; TCRdb's copy has only in-frame clones and lacks some. The listing records under 150,000 clones. Material for sequencing was PBMCs. This rearrangement joins TRBV6-4 to TRBJ2-7, with TRBD1 matching 7 bases. The clonotype originates from a middle-aged man in good health and CMV-seronegative. CDR3: CASSDADRFYF. For the CDR3, the DNA is TGTGCCAGCAGTGATGCGGACAGGTTTTACTTC.